This T cell receptor beta chain was sequenced for a study of blood T cell repertoires in COVID-19. Source study methods: By means of reference gene primer amplification, nucleated cell counts were estimated. Profiling relied on immunoSEQ multiplex PCR, and the TCRdb table lists in-frame clones only, not all of them. V and J calls and clone size come straight from that table; D and trimming were deduced from the DNA. The table shows 53,000 or so clones, with around 83% occurring only once. This receptor was identified in a man in his 70s with active COVID-19. The sample consisted of peripheral blood.

Written as DNA, the CDR3 is TGTGCCAGCAGGAGCGGGGGAGCCAATGAGCAGTTCTTC. Its translation is CASRSGGANEQFF. The rearrangement joins TRBV7-3 to TRBJ2-1, with TRBD2 matching 8 bases. V lost 6 bases to trimming and J lost 6 bases; unmatched junction nucleotides: 4. From germline, CDR1 is SGHTA and CDR2 FQGTGA. This CDR3 has 13 amino acids. Supplemented by reference TRBV7-3 and TRBJ2-1, the full variable domain reads GAGVSQTPSNKVTEKGKYVELRCDPISGHTALYWYRQSLGQGPEFLIYFQGTGAADDSGLPNDRFFAVRPEGSVSTLKIQRTERGDSAVYLCASRSGGANEQFFGPGTRLTVL.